What follows describes a single TCR beta chain. Its antigen is not identified. Here immunoSEQ multiplex PCR was the method, and the copy in TCRdb shows in-frame clones only, minus some. The sample contains 130,000 to 150,000 clones, more than 85% of which appear only once. The CDR3 runs 14 residues. Trimming removed 6 bases from V and 5 bases from J; junction bases left unmatched: 4. Germline V gives CDR1 MNHEY, CDR2 SMNVEV (reference sequence). The sample is drawn from a study of T cell responses to AZD1222 COVID-19 vaccine. Study-wide results and caveats: Only a handful of AZD1222 recipients, about six in all, had baseline seropositivity. The breadth and depth of Spike-specific TCRs increased once two AZD1222 doses had been given. Donors in the cohort were predominantly white British and more often female, and clonal diversity was possibly underestimated. CD4 TCRs associated with vaccination spanned spike, dominating at 160-218 and 743-854.

The chain recombines TRBV27 with TRBJ2-5, with 12 bases lining up with TRBD2. The material was peripheral blood, obtained on day 0 of AZD1222 vaccination. This TCR was recovered from an adult in good health. CDR3 loop: CASSPTSGSETQYF. The CDR3 DNA sequence: TGTGCCAGCAGCCCGACTAGCGGGAGTGAGACCCAGTACTTC.